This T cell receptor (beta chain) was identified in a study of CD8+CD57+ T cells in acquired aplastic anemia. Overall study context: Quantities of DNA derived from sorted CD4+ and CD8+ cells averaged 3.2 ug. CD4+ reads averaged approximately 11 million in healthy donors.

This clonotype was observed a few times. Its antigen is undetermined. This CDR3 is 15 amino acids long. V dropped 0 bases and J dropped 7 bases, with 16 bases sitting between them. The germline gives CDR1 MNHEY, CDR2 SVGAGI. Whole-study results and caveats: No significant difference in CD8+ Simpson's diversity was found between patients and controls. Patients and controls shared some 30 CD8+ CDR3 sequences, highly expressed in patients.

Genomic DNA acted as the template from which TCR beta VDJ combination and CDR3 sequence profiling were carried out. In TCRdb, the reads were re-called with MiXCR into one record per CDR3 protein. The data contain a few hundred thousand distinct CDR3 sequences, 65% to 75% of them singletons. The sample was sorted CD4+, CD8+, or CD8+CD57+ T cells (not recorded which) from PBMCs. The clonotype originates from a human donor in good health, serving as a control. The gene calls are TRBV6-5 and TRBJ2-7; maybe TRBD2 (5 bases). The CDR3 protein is CASSYSIPSSYEQYF. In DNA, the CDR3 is TGTGCCAGCAGTTACTCGATCCCTAGCTCTTATGAGCAGTACTTC.